The next 12 T cell receptor beta chains were all read from a single sample in a study of blood T cell repertoires in COVID-19. Produced via immunoSEQ multiplex PCR; TCRdb's table is partial and in-frame only. The profile covers fewer than 200,000 clones, with 82% appearing a single time and roughly 7.1% taken by the ten largest. The source material was peripheral blood. The origin of the receptors is a woman aged 60-75 years with COVID-19, enrolled during active disease.

This sequence joins TRBV5-6 and TRBJ2-2; TRBD1 aligns across 10 bases. V lost 5 bases and J lost 3; bases outside the gene matches: 13. Germline V gene data show CDR1 as SGHDT and CDR2 as YYEEEE. This CDR3 is built from 18 residues. The CDR3 is CASSWDRGKRGYTGELFF. The CDR3 region has the DNA TGTGCCAGCAGTTGGGACAGGGGAAAGCGGGGGTACACCGGGGAGCTGTTTTTT.

This rearrangement joins TRBV24-1 to TRBJ1-1; no clear D. The CDR3 runs 13 residues. The V and J ends lost 7 bases and 7 bases respectively, with 15 bases between them. Looked up from germline, CDR1 is KGHDR and CDR2 is SFDVKD. CDR3 coding DNA: TGTGCCACCAGCGGGGTAGGGAGGGATGAAGCTTTCTTT. Protein: CATSGVGRDEAFF.

The rearrangement uses TRBV18 and TRBJ1-6, with D unresolved. The CDR3 length is 15 residues. Germline assignment: CDR1 KGHSH and CDR2 LQKENI. V shed 3 bases and J shed 5 bases, with 11 bases lying between them. In nucleotides, the CDR3 is TGTGCCAGCTCACCTATGAGGCGCGATAATTCACCCCTCCACTTT. This encodes CASSPMRRDNSPLHF.

This clone was seen a few times. The rearrangement uses TRBV18 and TRBJ1-1, with D possibly TRBD1 on 5 matching bases. V was trimmed by 2 bases and J by 0 bases, leaving 13 bases between them. CDR3 length: 16 residues. Germline loops: CDR1 KGHSH, CDR2 LQKENI. CDR3 sequence: CASSPWDFVMNTEAFF. CDR3 sequence (DNA): TGTGCCAGCTCACCATGGGACTTTGTGATGAACACTGAAGCTTTCTTT.

The chain uses TRBV7-9 and TRBJ1-2; 9 nucleotides match TRBD1. Germline CDR1 SEHNR, CDR2 FQNEAQ (reference sequence). Losses at the gene ends were 2 bases for V and 2 bases for J; bases not matched to a gene: 3. The length of the CDR3 is 15 residues. This CDR3 is CASSLLGTGNYGYTF. The CDR3 DNA reads TGTGCCAGCAGCTTATTGGGGACAGGGAACTATGGCTACACCTTC.

This sequence joins TRBV15 and TRBJ1-4, with TRBD1 matching over 7 bases. Germline V CDR1 and CDR2: LNHNV, YYDKDF (reference sequence). J gave up 3 bases and V 5 bases, and 6 bases lay outside the gene matches. The CDR3 is made up of 15 amino acids. The CDR3 is CATSSRQGSNEKLFF. In DNA form, the CDR3 reads TGTGCCACCAGCTCCCGACAGGGATCTAATGAAAAACTGTTTTTT.

This chain joins TRBV20-1 and TRBJ1-1; 8 nucleotides match TRBD1. Per germline, CDR1 DFQATT and CDR2 SNEGSKA (reference sequence). The ends lost 6 bases at V and 11 bases at J; junction bases unmatched: 8. The CDR3 sequence is 11 residues long. The CDR3 here is CSASGQGEAFF. The CDR3 DNA sequence: TGCAGTGCCTCCGGACAGGGTGAGGCTTTCTTT.

The chain uses TRBV11-2 and TRBJ2-7; D ambiguous. The length of the CDR3 is 11 residues. In germline, CDR1 is SGHAT, CDR2 FQNNGV. Trimming shortened V by 5 bases and J by 6 bases, and 8 bases separated the two germline ends. CDR3 amino acids: CASSLVIEQYF. In DNA, the CDR3 is TGTGCCAGCAGCCTCGTTATCGAGCAGTACTTC.

This chain uses TRBV24-1 with TRBJ2-3, with 7 bases matching TRBD1. V shed 4 bases, J shed 2 bases, and the junction held 8 bases outside the gene matches. The CDR3 contains 16 residues. Germline V gene data show CDR1 as KGHDR and CDR2 as SFDVKD. The CDR3 DNA follows: TGTGCCACCAGTGAGGTTGGGACAGCCGTCACAGATACGCAGTATTTT. As protein: CATSEVGTAVTDTQYF.

J is TRBJ1-1 and V is TRBV10-1, with D perhaps matching TRBD1 (5 bases). Trimming stripped 0 bases from V and 5 bases from J, with 13 bases between. Per germline, CDR1 WNHNN and CDR2 SYGVQD (reference sequence). The CDR3 runs 15 residues. CDR3 DNA: TGCGCCAGCAGTGAGTCAAGAATGGGGGGGACTGAAGCTTTCTTT. Amino acid sequence: CASSESRMGGTEAFF.

The genes are TRBV4-2 and TRBJ2-2; 11 nucleotides align to TRBD2. This CDR3 is built from 16 residues. Unmatched junction bases numbered 8, after V lost 5 bases and J lost 6 bases. Germline-derived CDR1 and CDR2 are LGHNA and YNFKEQ. CDR3 nucleotide sequence: TGTGCCAGCAGCTATATGACTAGCGGGAAGCCCGGGGAGCTGTTTTTT. The encoded protein is CASSYMTSGKPGELFF.

The V and J genes are TRBV25-1 and TRBJ1-3; D is perhaps TRBD1 (6 bases). The CDR3 has 15 residues. V dropped 6 bases and J dropped 3 bases, with 15 bases sitting between them. Germline lookup yields CDR1 MGHDK and CDR2 SYGVNS. The CDR3 region has the DNA TGTGCCAGCAGCTCCTCGGGGGGGCTTGGAAACACCATATATTTT. The encoded protein is CASSSSGGLGNTIYF.